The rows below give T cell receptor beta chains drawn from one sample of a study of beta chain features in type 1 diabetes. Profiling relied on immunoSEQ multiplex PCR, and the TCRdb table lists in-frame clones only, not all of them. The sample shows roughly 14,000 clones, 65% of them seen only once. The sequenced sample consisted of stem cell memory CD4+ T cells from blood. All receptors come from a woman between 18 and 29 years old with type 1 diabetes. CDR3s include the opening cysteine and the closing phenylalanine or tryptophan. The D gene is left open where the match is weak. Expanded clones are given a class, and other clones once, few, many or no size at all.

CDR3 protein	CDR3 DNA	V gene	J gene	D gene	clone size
CASSYRSTSGGLFF	TGTGCCAGCAGTTACCGTAGTACTAGCGGGGGGCTGTTTTTT	TRBV6-6	TRBJ2-2	TRBD2	-
CASSQVGVRGPYNEQFF	TGCGCCAGCAGCCAAGTCGGGGTGCGGGGGCCCTACAATGAGCAGTTCTTC	TRBV4-3	TRBJ2-1	-	-
CASSRGSPRDTKQLGSYNSPLHF	TGTGCCAGCTCACGAGGGTCACCACGGGACACCAAACAGTTGGGGTCCTATAATTCACCCCTCCACTTT	TRBV18	TRBJ1-6	-	-
CASSRARDRRNQPQHF	TGTGCCAGTAGTCGAGCCCGGGACAGACGCAATCAGCCCCAGCATTTT	TRBV19	TRBJ1-5	TRBD1	few
CASSLGQGAPLQETQYF	TGCGCCAGCAGCTTGGGGCAGGGGGCTCCCCTCCAAGAGACCCAGTACTTC	TRBV5-1	TRBJ2-5	TRBD1	-
CASSPGDNTEAFF	TGCGCCAGCAGCCCGGGGGATAACACTGAAGCTTTCTTT	TRBV5-1	TRBJ1-1	-	-
CASSSLFGGGSMQQYF	TGTGCCAGCAGCTCCCTATTCGGGGGCGGGAGTATGCAGCAGTACTTC	TRBV7-2	TRBJ2-7	-	-
CSVDSRDSYGYTF	TGCAGCGTAGACAGCCGGGACAGCTATGGCTACACCTTC	TRBV29-1	TRBJ1-2	TRBD1	few
CASSPRGDSNQPQHF	TGTGCCAGCAGCCCCCGGGGGGATAGCAATCAGCCCCAGCATTTT	TRBV7-9	TRBJ1-5	-	few
CAWSVLGGRGDTQYF	TGTGCCTGGAGTGTATTGGGCGGGAGGGGAGATACGCAGTATTTT	TRBV30	TRBJ2-3	TRBD2	once
CASSLSPRGLNSPLHF	TGTGCCAGCAGCTTGTCCCCCCGCGGGCTTAATTCACCCCTCCACTTT	TRBV7-2	TRBJ1-6	-	-
CASSEDRAGGNEQFF	TGCGCCAGCAGTGAGGACAGGGCGGGGGGCAATGAGCAGTTCTTC	TRBV10-1	TRBJ2-1	-	-
CASSQDRVDGELFF	TGTGCCAGCAGCCAAGATCGGGTTGACGGGGAGCTGTTTTTT	TRBV4-2	TRBJ2-2	-	-
CASSLAYRHGNTIYF	TGTGCCAGCAGCTTAGCGTACAGGCATGGAAACACCATATATTTT	TRBV7-9	TRBJ1-3	-	few
CASSLDKGGAFF	TGTGCCAGCAGCCTCGATAAAGGGGGAGCTTTCTTT	TRBV5-6	TRBJ1-1	-	-
CASSLVGTGEDTQYF	TGTGCCAGCAGCTTAGTGGGGACAGGGGAAGATACGCAGTATTTT	TRBV11-2	TRBJ2-3	TRBD1	-
CASSGPGVEGRWQYF	TGTGCCAGTAGTGGCCCAGGGGTCGAGGGGCGGTGGCAGTATTTT	TRBV19	TRBJ2-3	-	-
CASSLRRVPAQYF	TGTGCCAGCAGCTTGAGGAGGGTGCCGGCGCAGTATTTT	TRBV7-2	TRBJ2-3	-	once
CASSPCEAFF	TGCGCCAGCAGCCCTTGTGAAGCTTTCTTT	TRBV4-1	TRBJ1-1	-	-
CASSQGQSSYNEQFF	TGTGCCAGCAGCCAGGGACAGAGCTCCTACAATGAGCAGTTCTTC	TRBV5-4	TRBJ2-1	TRBD1	few
CASTPTSGVPSEQYF	TGCGCCAGCACTCCGACTAGCGGCGTTCCCTCCGAGCAGTACTTC	TRBV5-1	TRBJ2-7	TRBD2	few
CASSLGPNGASTDTQYF	TGCGCCAGCAGCTTGGGACCTAATGGGGCTAGCACAGATACGCAGTATTTT	TRBV5-1	TRBJ2-3	-	-
CAISEGTGGQPQHF	TGTGCCATCAGTGAGGGGACGGGGGGCCAGCCCCAGCATTTT	TRBV10-3	TRBJ1-5	-	-
CASSQDKERSGGPEAFF	TGCGCCAGCAGCCAAGACAAGGAACGCTCAGGGGGCCCTGAAGCTTTCTTT	TRBV4-3	TRBJ1-1	TRBD1	-
CASSLLGEGDVNEQFF	TGTGCCAGCAGCTTACTGGGGGAGGGGGATGTAAATGAGCAGTTCTTC	TRBV4-2	TRBJ2-1	-	-
CASSEGRGQPQHF	TGTGCCAGTAGTGAAGGAAGGGGTCAGCCCCAGCATTTT	TRBV19	TRBJ1-5	-	-
CASSLEPGDSYEQYF	TGCGCCAGCAGCTTGGAGCCAGGGGACTCCTACGAGCAGTACTTC	TRBV5-1	TRBJ2-7	-	-
CASGIRPDSGLETQYF	TGTGCCAGTGGTATACGGCCGGACAGCGGTTTGGAGACCCAGTACTTC	TRBV19	TRBJ2-5	-	-
CASSKVASWDYGYTF	TGTGCCAGCAGCAAAGTAGCTTCCTGGGACTATGGCTACACCTTC	TRBV21-1	TRBJ1-2	-	-
CASSPRPSGIGNEQFF	TGTGCCAGCAGCCCGAGGCCTAGCGGAATCGGGAATGAGCAGTTCTTC	TRBV7-2	TRBJ2-1	TRBD2	-
CASRRDTRNTEAFF	TGTGCCAGCAGGAGAGACACCCGGAACACTGAAGCTTTCTTT	TRBV6-6	TRBJ1-1	-	once
CASSEGGATDTQYF	TGTGCCAGCTCAGAAGGGGGGGCCACAGATACGCAGTATTTT	TRBV18	TRBJ2-3	-	-
CASSPRTGRDTGELFF	TGTGCCAGCAGCCCTAGGACAGGCAGGGATACCGGGGAGCTGTTTTTT	TRBV7-7	TRBJ2-2	TRBD1	few
CASSLPSLAGSGETQYF	TGCGCCAGCAGCCTTCCTTCCCTAGCGGGGTCGGGGGAGACCCAGTACTTC	TRBV5-1	TRBJ2-5	TRBD2	-
CASSGQGHTEAFF	TGTGCCAGCAGTGGACAGGGACACACTGAAGCTTTCTTT	TRBV2	TRBJ1-1	TRBD1	-
CASNPAGTGSNSPLHF	TGTGCCAGCAACCCCGCCGGGACAGGGTCGAATTCACCCCTCCACTTT	TRBV7-2	TRBJ1-6	TRBD1	-